Listed below are T cell receptor beta chains from one sample, sequenced in a study of blood T cell repertoires in COVID-19. TCRdb's copy holds only in-frame clones and misses some; the assay was immunoSEQ multiplex PCR. Altogether a few hundred thousand clones are present, 70% to 90% being singletons, with the ten largest covering approximately 1.2%. Sequences were obtained from PBMCs or T cells enriched from blood (not recorded which). These TCRs come from a woman between 18 and 29 years old who had recovered from COVID-19. Each CDR3 is given with its conserved first and last residue. The D gene is left open where the match is weak. Part of the rows lack a size; the others show once, few, many or a class for expanded clones.

13	.	TRBV6-5	TRBD2	TRBJ2-7	CASNSGASYEQYF	TGTGCCAGCAATAGCGGGGCGTCCTACGAGCAGTACTTC
16	.	TRBV28	.	TRBJ2-7	CASSLRGTVSSYEQYF	TGTGCCAGCAGTTTACGCGGGACAGTTAGCTCCTACGAGCAGTACTTC
14	.	TRBV27	.	TRBJ1-5	CASSTGLTNQPQHF	TGTGCCAGCAGTACAGGGTTAACCAATCAGCCCCAGCATTTT
13	.	TRBV7-9	.	TRBJ1-1	CASSPTQGTEAFF	TGTGCCAGCAGCCCTACCCAGGGCACTGAAGCTTTCTTT
14	.	TRBV7-3	TRBD2	TRBJ2-7	CASNGTSGSYEQYF	TGTGCCAGCAACGGGACTAGCGGCTCCTACGAGCAGTACTTC
14	few	TRBV9	.	TRBJ1-3	CASSVAQRGNTIYF	TGTGCCAGCAGCGTAGCCCAGAGGGGAAACACCATATATTTT
11	.	TRBV10-3	.	TRBJ2-1	CAIRVGGEQFF	TGTGCCATCCGTGTCGGGGGTGAGCAGTTCTTC
16	.	TRBV16	TRBD1	TRBJ1-3	CASSQSRTGTGNTIYF	TGTGCCAGCAGCCAATCGAGGACAGGGACTGGAAACACCATATATTTT
14	.	TRBV4-1	.	TRBJ1-1	CASSQGPNWYEAFF	TGCGCCAGCAGCCAAGGTCCCAATTGGTACGAGGCTTTCTTT
15	.	TRBV6-5	.	TRBJ1-3	CASSYSRGYGNTIYF	TGTGCCAGCAGTTACTCACGGGGATACGGAAACACCATATATTTT
10	.	TRBV20-1	.	TRBJ2-1	CSAGSAEQFF	TGCAGTGCTGGATCAGCGGAGCAGTTCTTC
14	.	TRBV6-1	.	TRBJ1-2	CASSEPGVVYGYTF	TGTGCCAGCAGTGAACCAGGGGTGGTCTATGGCTACACCTTC
13	.	TRBV2	.	TRBJ2-2	CASRDTYTGELFF	TGTGCCAGCCGGGACACTTACACCGGGGAGCTGTTTTTT
15	.	TRBV30	.	TRBJ2-7	CAWSLGLQISYEQYF	TGTGCCTGGAGTTTGGGACTTCAAATCTCCTACGAGCAGTACTTC
13	few	TRBV7-8	.	TRBJ1-2	CASSLPAGAGYTF	TGTGCCAGCAGCTTACCAGCGGGGGCAGGCTACACCTTC
15	.	TRBV19	TRBD2	TRBJ2-2	CASSIGTGGTGELFF	TGTGCCAGTAGTATAGGAACCGGGGGGACCGGGGAGCTGTTTTTT
14	.	TRBV6-1	.	TRBJ1-2	CASSVEELGYGYTF	TGTGCCAGCAGTGTGGAGGAATTAGGCTATGGCTACACCTTC
14	.	TRBV18	TRBD1	TRBJ1-6	CASSPDRVLSPLHF	TGTGCCAGCTCACCGGACAGGGTTCTTTCACCCCTCCACTTT
14	once	TRBV3-1/TRBV3-2	TRBD1	TRBJ1-2	CASSPTGGEGGYTF	TGTGCCAGCAGCCCCACAGGGGGCGAAGGCGGCTACACCTTC
12	.	TRBV30	.	TRBJ1-1	CARRDKGTEAFF	TGTGCCCGACGGGACAAAGGCACTGAAGCTTTCTTT
14	.	TRBV11-2	.	TRBJ1-3	CASSLFGAVDTIYF	TGTGCCAGCAGCTTATTTGGGGCGGTTGACACCATATATTTT
13	few	TRBV12-3/TRBV12-4	.	TRBJ1-5	CASRGQSNQPQHF	TGTGCCAGCAGGGGACAAAGCAATCAGCCCCAGCATTTT
11	.	TRBV2	.	TRBJ2-3	CAIAGSDTQYF	TGTGCCATCGCGGGATCAGATACGCAGTATTTT
14	.	TRBV19	.	TRBJ1-1	CASSIGGPNTEAFF	TGTGCCAGTAGTATCGGGGGTCCCAACACTGAAGCTTTCTTT
14	.	TRBV5-1	TRBD1	TRBJ1-1	CASSHGTGDTEAFF	TGCGCCAGCAGCCATGGGACAGGGGACACTGAAGCTTTCTTT
14	.	TRBV28	TRBD1	TRBJ2-7	CASSSGTGLYEQYF	TGTGCCAGCAGTTCCGGGACAGGATTGTACGAGCAGTACTTC
13	few	TRBV6-5	.	TRBJ1-2	CASSPRVTDGYTF	TGTGCCAGCAGTCCCAGGGTTACGGATGGCTACACCTTC
16	.	TRBV3-1/TRBV3-2	TRBD2	TRBJ2-5	CASSHAGQRGGETQYF	TGTGCCAGCAGCCATGCGGGACAGCGGGGGGGAGAGACCCAGTACTTC
14	.	TRBV2	.	TRBJ1-2	CASSHGTVNYGYTF	TGTGCCAGCAGTCACGGAACAGTAAACTATGGCTACACCTTC
14	.	TRBV29-1	TRBD1	TRBJ1-5	CSAWTGTSNQPQHF	TGCAGCGCTTGGACAGGAACGAGCAATCAGCCCCAGCATTTT
17	.	TRBV5-1	TRBD2	TRBJ2-2	CASSPTSGGANTGELFF	TGCGCCAGCAGTCCGACTAGCGGGGGAGCGAACACCGGGGAGCTGTTTTTT
14	once	TRBV6-2/TRBV6-3	.	TRBJ1-2	CASSLQATNYGYTF	TGTGCCAGCAGCTTACAGGCTACTAACTATGGCTACACCTTC
17	.	TRBV7-8	.	TRBJ2-2	CASSFGGQVLYTGELFF	TGTGCCAGCAGCTTCGGGGGGCAGGTACTCTACACCGGGGAGCTGTTTTTT
15	.	TRBV9	.	TRBJ1-4	CASSSREGNNEKLFF	TGTGCCAGCAGCTCCCGGGAGGGGAATAATGAAAAACTGTTTTTT
15	.	TRBV5-5	TRBD1	TRBJ1-5	CASSKGQLSNQPQHF	TGTGCCAGCAGCAAGGGACAGCTAAGCAATCAGCCCCAGCATTTT
14	.	TRBV5-6	.	TRBJ2-3	CASSFVDSADTQYF	TGTGCCAGCAGCTTTGTAGATAGCGCAGATACGCAGTATTTT
12	few	TRBV28	.	TRBJ1-1	CASSLEYTEAFF	TGTGCCAGCAGTTTGGAGTACACTGAAGCTTTCTTT
13	once	TRBV9	.	TRBJ2-5	CASSPTEPGTQYF	TGTGCCAGCAGCCCCACTGAGCCCGGGACCCAGTACTTC
15	.	TRBV7-6	.	TRBJ1-4	CASSLSQGLKEKLFF	TGTGCCAGCAGCTTATCTCAGGGGTTAAAGGAAAAACTGTTTTTT
14	.	TRBV9	TRBD1	TRBJ1-6	CASSLTGGNSPLHF	TGTGCCAGCAGCCTGACAGGGGGCAATTCACCCCTCCACTTT
14	.	TRBV9	TRBD2	TRBJ2-7	CASSLSSGGYEQYF	TGTGCCAGCAGCCTATCTAGCGGGGGCTACGAGCAGTACTTC
21	.	TRBV7-3	TRBD2	TRBJ2-5	CASSLGPRVAGGHLNQETQYF	TGTGCCAGCAGCTTGGGTCCCCGGGTAGCGGGGGGGCATTTGAACCAAGAGACCCAGTACTTC
14	once	TRBV5-1	.	TRBJ2-3	CASSSTSGADTQYF	TGCGCCAGCAGCTCTACCTCAGGGGCAGATACGCAGTATTTT
13	.	TRBV4-2	.	TRBJ1-1	CASSQAPGTEAFF	TGTGCCAGCAGCCAAGCCCCGGGCACTGAAGCTTTCTTT
15	.	TRBV14	TRBD1	TRBJ2-7	CASSRGTGSSYEQYF	TGTGCCAGCAGCCGAGGGACAGGAAGCTCCTACGAGCAGTACTTC
13	once	TRBV14	.	TRBJ1-1	CASSWGPRTEAFF	TGTGCCAGCAGCTGGGGGCCGCGGACTGAAGCTTTCTTT
16	.	TRBV30	.	TRBJ1-3	CAWSVRLKSSGNTIYF	TGTGCCTGGAGTGTCAGACTGAAGAGCTCTGGAAACACCATATATTTT
17	.	TRBV3-1/TRBV3-2	.	TRBJ1-5	CASSPGSNDGRGQPQHF	TGTGCCAGCAGCCCTGGATCTAATGACGGGCGGGGTCAGCCCCAGCATTTT
14	few	TRBV10-3	.	TRBJ1-6	CAISSGRDNSPLHF	TGTGCCATCAGTTCGGGGAGGGATAATTCACCCCTCCACTTT